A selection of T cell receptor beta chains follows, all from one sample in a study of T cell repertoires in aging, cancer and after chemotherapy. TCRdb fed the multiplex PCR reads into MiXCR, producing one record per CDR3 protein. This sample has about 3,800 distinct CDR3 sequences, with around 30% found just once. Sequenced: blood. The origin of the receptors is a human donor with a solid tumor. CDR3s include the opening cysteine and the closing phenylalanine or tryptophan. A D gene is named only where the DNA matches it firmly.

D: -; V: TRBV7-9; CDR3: CANSHLQGIDDGYTF
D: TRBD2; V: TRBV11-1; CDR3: CASSLLRGARNEQFF
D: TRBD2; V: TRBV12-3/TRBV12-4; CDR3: CASSSGVREGETQYF
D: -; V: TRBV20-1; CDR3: CSAVGRAYGYTF
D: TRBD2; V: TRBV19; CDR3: CASRGTSGGYNEQFF
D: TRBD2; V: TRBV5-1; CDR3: CASSQGLAGGMIYEQYF
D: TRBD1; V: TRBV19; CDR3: CASSIATGAGYGYTF
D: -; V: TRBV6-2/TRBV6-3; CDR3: CASRRLPGTISGNTIYF
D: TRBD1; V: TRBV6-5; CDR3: CASSKASGQRPAGYGYTF
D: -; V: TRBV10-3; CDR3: CAISDPNNEQFF
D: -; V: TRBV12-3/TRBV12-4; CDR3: CASSSLAAGVATEAFF
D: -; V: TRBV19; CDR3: CASSIRFTDTQYF
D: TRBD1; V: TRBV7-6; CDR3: CASSLYGQGGYEQYF
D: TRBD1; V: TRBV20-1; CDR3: CSAPGTGGSEAFF
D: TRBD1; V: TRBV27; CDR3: CASSFSDRNYGYTF
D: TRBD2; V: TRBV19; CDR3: CASTKTSGSYNEQFF
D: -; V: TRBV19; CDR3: CASSIRTTGQKGSLHF
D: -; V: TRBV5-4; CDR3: CASSPGPDTDTQYF
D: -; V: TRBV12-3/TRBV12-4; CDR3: CASSFGSYEQYF
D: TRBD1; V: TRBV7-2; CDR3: CASSFDRGGYTF
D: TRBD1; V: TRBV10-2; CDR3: CASSASGTGNSPLHF
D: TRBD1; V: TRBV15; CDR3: CATSRDGGRRGQDTQYF
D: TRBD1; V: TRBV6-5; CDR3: CASGWDRGNSPLHF
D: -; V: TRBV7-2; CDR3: CASSLMVTRGYTF
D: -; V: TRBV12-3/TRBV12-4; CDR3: CATTAAGRQETQYF
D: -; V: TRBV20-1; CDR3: CSASGGFSYNEQFF
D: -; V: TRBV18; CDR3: CASSPTEVSGNTIYF
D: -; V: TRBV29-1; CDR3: CSVEDRARNDGYTF
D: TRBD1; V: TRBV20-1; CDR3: CSAEDRAGQPQHF
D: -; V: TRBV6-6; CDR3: CASTAVSYEQYF
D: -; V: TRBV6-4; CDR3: CASSGHYGTGELFF
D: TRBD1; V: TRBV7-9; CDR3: CASSSSTGVMNTEAFF
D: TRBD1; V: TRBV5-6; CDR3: CASSLVPGQGSYEQYF
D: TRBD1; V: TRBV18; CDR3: CASSRGQTEETQYF
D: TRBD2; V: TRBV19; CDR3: CASRSGGTDTQYF
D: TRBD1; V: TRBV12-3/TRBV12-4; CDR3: CASRAGQGKRQPQHF
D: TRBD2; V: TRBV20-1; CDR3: CSATTGLAGRSSYNEQFF
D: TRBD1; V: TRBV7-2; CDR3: CASSLTGQGYNEQFF
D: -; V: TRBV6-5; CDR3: CASTSEDTQYF
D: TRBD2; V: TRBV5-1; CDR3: CASSGYGTSETGELFF
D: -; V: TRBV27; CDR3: CASSKGSGDDTQYF
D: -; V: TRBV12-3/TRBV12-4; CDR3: CASSLRGIGNQPQHF
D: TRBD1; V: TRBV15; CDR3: CATSLGQGGTEAFF
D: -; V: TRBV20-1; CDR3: CSADDGSSYNEQFF
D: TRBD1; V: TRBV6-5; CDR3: CASSYSGTGNSPLHF